These T cell receptor beta chains were read from a single sample in a study of blood T cell repertoires in COVID-19. Measured with immunoSEQ multiplex PCR; TCRdb has only the in-frame clones, and not every one. Of hundreds of thousands of clones in the sample, approximately 89% are singletons; the top ten hold approximately 7.2%. The sequenced material came from peripheral blood. These receptor sequences come from a woman under 40 who had recovered from COVID-19. Each CDR3 is given with its conserved first and last residue. The D gene is left open where the match is weak. Clone size is shown for a subset of rows, as once, few, many or a class of expanded clone.

V gene,D gene,clone size,J gene,CDR3 protein,CDR3 DNA
TRBV11-3,.,.,TRBJ1-1,CASSLTVNTEAFF,TGTGCCAGCAGCTTGACAGTGAACACTGAAGCTTTCTTT
TRBV19,.,.,TRBJ2-2,CASRDPGGAGELFF,TGTGCCAGTAGGGACCCGGGGGGCGCGGGGGAGCTGTTTTTT
TRBV10-2,TRBD2,.,TRBJ2-1,CASKASGDNEQFF,TGCGCCAGCAAGGCTAGCGGGGACAATGAGCAGTTCTTC
TRBV24-1,TRBD2,.,TRBJ2-5,CATSDSTSGGETQYF,TGTGCCACCAGTGATTCCACTAGCGGGGGGGAGACCCAGTACTTC
TRBV30,TRBD1,.,TRBJ1-5,CAWSQGADQPQHF,TGTGCCTGGAGTCAGGGGGCTGATCAGCCCCAGCATTTT
TRBV19,.,.,TRBJ1-2,CASSIRDNHYGYTF,TGTGCCAGTAGTATCCGGGACAACCACTATGGCTACACCTTC
TRBV10-3,.,.,TRBJ2-5,CAISGGQQETQYF,TGTGCCATCAGTGGTGGACAGCAAGAGACCCAGTACTTC
TRBV6-2/TRBV6-3,TRBD1,few,TRBJ2-5,CASSYFGTDQETQYF,TGTGCCAGCAGTTACTTTGGGACAGACCAAGAGACCCAGTACTTC
TRBV7-9,TRBD2,few,TRBJ2-1,CASNLAGLHNEQFF,TGTGCCAGCAACTTAGCGGGGCTACACAATGAGCAGTTCTTC
TRBV9,.,.,TRBJ1-2,CASSVDQGNYGYTF,TGTGCCAGCAGCGTAGATCAGGGGAACTATGGCTACACCTTC
TRBV20-1,TRBD2,.,TRBJ2-3,CSASPAAGKPDTQYF,TGCAGTGCTAGTCCGGCAGCGGGGAAACCTGATACGCAGTATTTT
TRBV6-5,.,.,TRBJ1-2,CASSPSLRGGYGYTF,TGTGCCAGCAGTCCATCCTTACGGGGGGGCTATGGCTACACCTTC
TRBV30,.,.,TRBJ2-2,CAWSVQGFGELFF,TGTGCCTGGAGTGTACAGGGCTTCGGGGAGCTGTTTTTT
TRBV5-1,TRBD1,few,TRBJ1-6,CASSLGTGDYNSPLHF,TGCGCCAGCAGCTTGGGGACAGGGGACTATAATTCACCCCTCCACTTT
TRBV5-5,TRBD1,once,TRBJ1-2,CASTDPGQRIQLANYGYTF,TGTGCCAGCACCGATCCGGGACAGCGTATCCAGTTAGCTAACTATGGCTACACCTTC
TRBV27,TRBD1,.,TRBJ1-1,CASSPSAGDRVLGTEAFF,TGTGCCAGCAGTCCCTCAGCCGGGGACAGGGTTTTAGGCACTGAAGCTTTCTTT
TRBV5-1,.,.,TRBJ1-1,CASSKDSTNTEAFF,TGCGCCAGCAGCAAGGACAGCACGAACACTGAAGCTTTCTTT
TRBV2,.,.,TRBJ2-5,CASSETTGLQETQYF,TGTGCCAGCAGTGAAACTACAGGGCTCCAAGAGACCCAGTACTTC
TRBV5-4,.,few,TRBJ2-7,CASSPGGRAGEQYF,TGTGCCAGCAGCCCCGGAGGTAGGGCGGGAGAGCAGTACTTC
TRBV11-3,TRBD1,.,TRBJ2-7,CASSPGTAFTYEQYF,TGTGCCAGCAGCCCGGGGACAGCTTTTACCTACGAGCAGTACTTC
TRBV6-5,.,once,TRBJ2-2,CASTSGPLSPGELFF,TGTGCCAGCACCAGCGGACCCTTATCCCCCGGGGAGCTGTTTTTT
TRBV5-1,.,once,TRBJ1-1,CASSSFGPGTEAFF,TGCGCCAGCAGCTCGTTTGGACCGGGGACTGAAGCTTTCTTT
TRBV2,TRBD1,.,TRBJ1-1,CASGGTGNTEAFF,TGTGCCAGCGGCGGGACAGGGAACACTGAAGCTTTCTTT
TRBV28,.,.,TRBJ1-2,CASSFQNYGYTF,TGTGCCAGCAGTTTCCAGAACTATGGCTACACCTTC
TRBV13,.,.,TRBJ1-2,CASSLGRDYGYTF,TGTGCCAGCAGCCTCGGTCGGGATTATGGCTACACCTTC
TRBV7-2,.,.,TRBJ1-2,CASSLGWGGLYGYTF,TGTGCCAGCAGCTTAGGTTGGGGGGGCCTCTATGGCTACACCTTC
TRBV1,.,.,TRBJ2-7,CTSSQGRPRGVHEQYF,TGCACCAGCAGCCAAGGGCGCCCCCGGGGGGTCCACGAGCAGTACTTC
TRBV12-3/TRBV12-4,.,.,TRBJ1-2,CASSIPGHPGYTF,TGTGCCAGCAGTATACCGGGACATCCTGGCTACACCTTC
TRBV5-6,TRBD1,.,TRBJ1-1,CASSLVGDRGQGGTEAFF,TGTGCCAGCAGCTTGGTGGGGGACAGGGGGCAAGGTGGCACTGAAGCTTTCTTT
TRBV3-1/TRBV3-2,TRBD2,.,TRBJ2-1,CASSPSGGGNEQFF,TGTGCCAGCTCCCCTAGCGGGGGTGGAAATGAGCAGTTCTTC
TRBV6-2/TRBV6-3,TRBD2,.,TRBJ2-7,CASSDGTKDEQYF,TGTGCCAGCAGTGACGGGACTAAGGACGAGCAGTACTTC
TRBV25-1,.,.,TRBJ2-7,CASSEIWEIEQYF,TGTGCCAGCAGTGAAATTTGGGAGATCGAGCAGTACTTC
TRBV27,.,.,TRBJ2-3,CASTRTYSTDTQYF,TGTGCCAGCACTAGGACATATAGCACAGATACGCAGTATTTT
TRBV7-2,.,.,TRBJ1-2,CASSLEPVSYGYTF,TGTGCCAGCAGCTTAGAACCGGTGTCCTATGGCTACACCTTC
TRBV19,.,.,TRBJ1-2,CASNGKQADGYTF,TGTGCCAGTAACGGCAAGCAGGCTGATGGCTACACCTTC
TRBV6-5,TRBD1,once,TRBJ1-2,CASRMESTGDYGYTF,TGTGCCAGTAGGATGGAGTCCACAGGGGACTATGGCTACACCTTC
TRBV5-1,.,.,TRBJ1-6,CASSFDNRVQGRSPLHF,TGCGCCAGCAGCTTTGACAATCGGGTACAGGGCAGATCACCCCTCCACTTT
TRBV9,TRBD1,.,TRBJ2-1,CASSEGTVSYNEQFF,TGTGCCAGCAGCGAGGGGACAGTATCCTACAATGAGCAGTTCTTC
TRBV7-7,.,.,TRBJ2-2,CASSLGSTNTGELFF,TGTGCCAGCAGCTTAGGGTCAACAAACACCGGGGAGCTGTTTTTT
TRBV2,.,.,TRBJ2-7,CASSGSSYEQYF,TGTGCCAGCAGTGGTAGCTCCTACGAGCAGTACTTC
TRBV6-2/TRBV6-3,TRBD1,.,TRBJ1-2,CASSPGQGAGYGYTF,TGTGCCAGCAGCCCTGGACAGGGGGCGGGCTATGGCTACACCTTC
TRBV12-5,.,.,TRBJ2-1,CASALSSGGGVNEQFF,TGTGCTAGTGCCCTGTCAAGCGGAGGTGGGGTCAATGAGCAGTTCTTC
TRBV29-1,.,.,TRBJ2-3,CSVPGSTDTQYF,TGCAGCGTTCCGGGGAGCACAGATACGCAGTATTTT